This T cell receptor (beta chain) was captured by sequencing in a study of technical replicates of blood from a few donors. CDR3 length equals 13 residues. V lost 7 bases, J lost 5 bases, and 17 bases lay in between. Germline values: CDR1 SQVTM, CDR2 ANQGSEA. Profiling relied on immunoSEQ multiplex PCR, and the TCRdb table lists in-frame clones only, not all of them. The sample lists approximately 92,000 clones; approximately 95% were seen once. The sequenced sample consisted of T cells isolated from PBMCs. The J gene is TRBJ2-5, the V gene TRBV29-1, with D maybe TRBD1 (5 bases). This sequence originates from a human donor in good health. The CDR3: CSAIPPRAETQYF. For the CDR3, the DNA is TGCAGCGCAATCCCCCCCAGGGCCGAGACCCAGTACTTC.